Listed here are 13 T cell receptor beta chains from one sample, sequenced in a study of T cells after yellow fever vaccination. TCRdb called the 5' RACE reads again in MiXCR, with one record for every CDR3 protein. The data hold approximately 150,000 distinct CDR3 sequences, with approximately 6.2% observed a single time. The material sequenced was CD4+ T cells sorted from PBMCs, taken on the day of the first yellow fever vaccination. The receptors here all came from a man aged 18 to 29 who received the YFV17D yellow fever vaccine.

This clonotype was recorded many times. The chain carries TRBV2 and TRBJ2-1; TRBD1 or TRBD2 may be the D gene (5 bases each). CDR1 is SNHLY and CDR2 is FYNNEI in the germline V gene. Between the trimmed V and J ends, which lost 9 bases and 7 bases, there was a span of 22 bases. The CDR3 loop spans 15 amino acids. The DNA for the CDR3 is TGTGCCAGTACCTTGAGGGGCCATAGAACGAATGAGCAGTTCTTC. Protein sequence: CASTLRGHRTNEQFF.

The chain joins TRBV5-1 to TRBJ2-1; tentatively, D is TRBD2 (6 bases). The CDR3 runs to 15 residues. From germline, CDR1 is SGHRS and CDR2 YFSETQ. V was trimmed by 4 bases and J by 3 bases, leaving 14 bases between them. CDR3 in amino acids: CASSAGLVNYNEQFF. The CDR3, as DNA: TGCGCCAGCAGCGCGGGACTCGTTAACTACAATGAGCAGTTCTTC.

This clonotype was counted a few times. A junction end diverges from the germline sequence, so it may reflect a read error. The chain couples TRBV7-2 to TRBJ2-5, with TRBD2 identical over 9 bases. This CDR3 region has 16 residues. CDR1 SGHTA and CDR2 FQGNSA come from the germline V gene. The CDR3 DNA reads as TGTGCCAGCACCTTAAATGCCGCGGGGGGGCAAGAGACCCAGTACTTC. Residues: CASTLNAAGGQETQYF. Supplemented by reference TRBV7-2 and TRBJ2-5, the full variable domain reads GAGVSQSPSNKVTEKGKDVELRCDPISGHTALYWYRQSLGQGLEFLIYFQGNSAPDKSGLPSDRFSAERTGGSVSTLTIQRTQQEDSAVYLCASTLNAAGGQETQYFGPGTRLLVL.

The chain couples TRBV5-1 to TRBJ1-4; D possibly corresponds to TRBD1 (6 bases). Trimming took off 4 bases at V and 8 bases at J, with 18 bases between the two ends. From germline, CDR1 is SGHRS and CDR2 YFSETQ. The CDR3 length is 15 residues. The CDR3 loop reads CASSLNPGVQEKLFF. The CDR3 DNA is TGCGCCAGCAGCCTGAACCCAGGGGTTCAGGAAAAACTGTTTTTT.

This rearrangement joins TRBV27 to TRBJ2-3, with TRBD2 matching 7 bases. V shed 6 bases, J shed 5 bases, and the junction held 5 bases outside the gene matches. CDR1 is MNHEY, CDR2 SMNVEV, per germline (reference sequence). The CDR3 is made up of 13 amino acids. CDR3 sequence reads: CASRRRGIDTQYF. The CDR3 DNA follows: TGTGCCAGCAGGAGGCGGGGGATAGATACGCAGTATTTT.

The chain is built from TRBV27 and TRBJ2-2, with TRBD1 as a possible D gene (5 bases). CDR1 MNHEY and CDR2 SMNVEV come from the germline V gene (reference sequence). V dropped 3 bases and J dropped 5 bases, with 16 bases sitting between them. The CDR3 runs to 16 residues. DNA for the CDR3: TGTGCCAGCAGTTTGAAGGGGCTTATCGGGACCGGGGAGCTGTTTTTT. It is translated as CASSLKGLIGTGELFF.

This clonotype was seen repeatedly, ten times or more. CDR3 bases: TGTGCCAGCAGCCAGGGAGGCGGCGTGGCGGGGGAGACCCAGTACTTC. Protein product: CASSQGGGVAGETQYF. The chain employs TRBV4-2 and TRBJ2-5, with TRBD2 as a possible D gene (6 bases). V shed 3 bases and J shed 5 bases, with 19 bases lying between them. The CDR3 loop spans 16 amino acids. The germline CDR1 and CDR2 sequences are LGHNA and YNFKEQ.

In this sample, this clonotype turned up a few times. The chain has TRBV7-3 and TRBJ1-6; maybe TRBD1 (6 bases). Germline V gene lookup returns CDR1 SGHTA and CDR2 FQGTGA. Trimming removed 4 bases from V and 7 bases from J, with 11 bases in between. This CDR3 comprises 14 residues. The CDR3 nucleotides read TGTGCCAGCAGCTCCGGGACAAGCAATTCACCCCTCCACTTT. It codes for CASSSGTSNSPLHF.

CDR3 sequence: CASSRISGNEGTQYF. As DNA, the CDR3 is TGTGCCAGCAGTAGGATTAGCGGGAATGAGGGGACCCAGTACTTC. This sequence joins TRBV7-2 and TRBJ2-5; 8 bases are shared with TRBD2. Trimming took 6 bases from V and 7 from J; bases not matched to a gene: 13. The CDR3 covers 15 residues. Germline V CDR1 and CDR2: SGHTA, FQGNSA.

Many counts were recorded for this clonotype. V is TRBV4-3 and J is TRBJ2-2, with a tentative D call TRBD1 (6 bases). V lost 3 bases, J lost 0 bases, and 11 bases lay in between. Germline V gene data show CDR1 as LGHNA and CDR2 as YSLEER. The CDR3 totals 16 residues. In DNA form, the CDR3 reads TGCGCCAGCAGCCAGATCAGGGGCTCGAACACCGGGGAGCTGTTTTTT. Its protein product is CASSQIRGSNTGELFF.

This clonotype was picked up many times. The chain is built from TRBV20-1 and TRBJ1-5; D might be TRBD1 (5 bases). V lost 5 bases and J 4 bases, leaving 15 bases between the germline ends. The CDR3 runs 14 residues. Germline V gene sequence: CDR1 DFQATT, CDR2 SNEGSKA (reference sequence). CDR3 in amino acids: CSAPRGVPNQPQHF. The CDR3 DNA reads as TGCAGTGCTCCAAGGGGAGTCCCGAATCAGCCCCAGCATTTT.

J is TRBJ1-6 and V is TRBV6-2 or TRBV6-3, with D unclear. The CDR3 is 17 residues long. Trimming left V 2 bases short and J 14 bases short, with 25 bases between. The germline V gene encodes CDR1 MNHEY and CDR2 SVGEGT. The CDR3 sequence is CASSYTYRTRTGEALHF. DNA for the CDR3: TGTGCCAGCAGTTACACTTACCGGACCCGAACCGGGGAAGCCCTCCACTTT.

This clonotype was counted at least ten times. The V gene is TRBV5-1, the J gene TRBJ1-5, with D hard to call. The CDR3 is made up of 13 amino acids. Trimming stripped 4 bases from V and 4 bases from J, with 9 bases between. CDR1 and CDR2 (germline): SGHRS, YFSETQ. The CDR3 here is CASSPDGNQPQHF. The CDR3 nucleotides are TGCGCCAGCAGCCCAGATGGGAATCAGCCCCAGCATTTT.